The TCR beta chain under discussion was sequenced for a study of T cells in Graves' hyperthyroidism and ophthalmopathy (dated by TCRdb to between 2018 and 2020). About the investigation overall: Peripheral blood was sampled at the time of initial diagnosis, prior to any treatment. Prospective prediction of ophthalmopathy was tested in an independent validation cohort of some 20 hyperthyroidism patients and 17 patients who later progressed to ophthalmopathy. The paper describes TCR Vbeta CDR3 sequencing of about 140 peripheral blood samples, made up of roughly 40 ophthalmopathy patients, some 80 hyperthyroidism patients and about 17 progressor patients. To identify distinguishing TCR V-J signatures, a discovery cohort of around 98 patients was used, comprising 40 to 45 with Graves' ophthalmopathy and around 60 with stable Graves' hyperthyroidism. After blood sampling, hyperthyroidism patients were treated with methimazole at a starting dose of 30 mg daily, and ophthalmopathy patients were treated with high-dose intravenous methylprednisolone. For training and testing, the 100 patients in the discovery cohort were randomly divided in a 7:3 ratio. In roughly six Graves' hyperthyroidism patients, the study also compared T-cell repertoires from thyroid tissue with T-cell repertoires from blood.

Stable Graves' hyperthyroidism was defined as no progression to ophthalmopathy during 18 months of follow-up. The hyperthyroidism patients were between 18 and 65 years old and newly diagnosed, with a disease duration of less than 2 months. Exclusion was applied to patients with uncontrolled infections, other autoimmune diseases, pregnancy or lactation. Diagnoses were established on the basis of clinical symptoms, serum thyroxine and TRAb, thyroid ultrasound, and orbital computed tomography. PBMCs were separated from roughly 9.3 ml of fresh peripheral blood using Ficoll-Paque density gradient centrifugation. Trizol reagent was used to extract total RNA, and RNA quality was then checked on an Agilent 2100 Bioanalyzer. The table lists this clonotype with a few counts. The specificity of this receptor is unknown. Per-base qualities were not stored, and no clone one base away is much larger. The full study reports these points: During validation, the model predicted progression to ophthalmopathy a median of around 6 months ahead of onset, with around 70% sensitivity and about 72% specificity. A 13 V-J signature model separated ophthalmopathy from stable hyperthyroidism, with approximately 86% sensitivity and roughly 81% specificity in cross-validation and 80%/75% in testing. No statistical method was used to fix the sample size in advance, and group allocation was not hidden from the investigators. Blood samples also contained most of the expanded thyroid clonotypes (frequency above 0.001), which suggests that blood repertoires may reflect thyroid immune responses.

TCR beta CDR3 regions were amplified from RNA transcripts. A first-round RT-PCR of the TCR CDR3 used the HTBI primer set with the Qiagen OneStep RT-PCR kit. Libraries were constructed in a second round of multiplex PCR, after which size selection and purification were carried out. The libraries were sequenced on an Illumina HiSeq2000 using paired-end 100 bp reads. From the authors' description of their analysis: SOAPnuke was used to process the raw data, throwing out any read that contained adapters or uncalled bases, had a mean Phred below 15, or lacked an exact constant-primer or identifier match. High-quality paired reads were merged using COPE v1.2.5, and each unique nucleotide sequence was defined as a clonotype. MiTCR v1.1 was used to align clonotypes to the IMGT TRBV, TRBD and TRBJ reference segments. The analysis was restricted to V-J combinations with a frequency above 0.0001, which together covered 99% to 99.2% of the repertoires. A TCS score was defined as the ratio of F50 (clonal expansion) to E x V (chaos), with BLOSUM62-based TCRdist applied between CDR3 peptides within each V-J. Welch's t-statistics and random forest reduced roughly 530 V-J features to about 13, which were used in a naive Bayes classifier (R e1071). TCRdb reprocessing: public reads trimmed at Q25 with fastp, clones called with MiXCR, in-frame beta chains kept. For every CDR3 protein sequence, its rows merge into one entry that carries the most common genes and DNA. These V and J calls rely on TCRdb rather than the paper's analysis. The sample profile shows roughly 660,000 distinct CDR3 sequences; around a sixth of them were found once. The top ten clonotypes cover 15% to 19% of the sample.

CDR1 and CDR2, looked up from the germline V gene (reference sequence), are PRHDT and FYEKMQ. Counted from cysteine to phenylalanine, this CDR3 has 13 amino acids. The CDR3 DNA has 39 bases and is translated from base 1. V is pared back by 4 bases and J by 3 bases, with 10 bases lying between the germline termini. The source is a man aged 45-60 years with Graves' hyperthyroidism. The rearrangement combines TRBV13 with TRBJ2-7; no D gene can be assigned with confidence. Sequencing was done on a sample of blood. The CDR3 here reads CASSSVADYEQYF. In nucleotides, the sequence is TGTGCCAGCAGCTCAGTGGCGGACTACGAGCAGTACTTC.